The present TCR beta chain was sequenced within a study of blood T cell repertoires in COVID-19 (dated by TCRdb to the early 2020s). A note on the overall study: Collaborator samples came from the United States, Italy and Spain and covered acute and convalescent phases of COVID-19. The material from the prospective study consisted of cDNA or gDNA derived from T cells, B-cell-depleted T cells, or PBMCs. Deeply sampled blood TCRbeta repertoires from subjects exposed to, actively infected with, or recovered from COVID-19 were included in the dataset. The repertoires were released in a freely available public database meant as a resource for research on the immune response to SARS-CoV-2. Samples came from the ongoing ImmuneRACE study (first 160 participants) plus 1,254 subjects from 6 global collaborators. A de-identified subject ID, COVID-19 status, age in years and sex were almost always included in the sample metadata. Where available, HLA class I and class II types were taken from metadata supplied by the sample provider and were not determined by assay-based typing. Study-wide conclusions, independent of this receptor: Clinical and demographic metadata were provided uncurated, with the amount varying by source and participant.

TCRbeta CDR3 regions were amplified from genomic DNA by means of the immunoSEQ Assay, a bias-controlled multiplex PCR. Per the authors' processing: The number of nucleated cells in each sample was estimated by amplification of reference gene primers within the assay. Sequence reads were collapsed and filtered to measure the absolute abundance of every unique TCRbeta CDR3 rearrangement. Productive Simpson clonality was computed per sample as the square root of Simpson's diversity index over productive rearrangements. The clones in this table, taken by TCRdb from immuneACCESS, are in-frame only. Not every clone is retained; where verified, under half of the shortfall comes from an unresolved V gene, and the cause of the rest is unknown. That table furnishes V, J and clone size, whereas the DNA furnished D and trimming. The table for this sample lists around 250,000 clones; approximately 82% of them were counted only once. The leading ten clones occupy less than 6% of the sample.

Samples from volunteer blood donors who had recovered from COVID-19 were contributed by a second Seattle source. Whole blood was collected in K2EDTA tubes by collaborating institutions according to the institutions' own protocols. For TCRbeta analysis, collaborator samples were shipped as frozen whole blood, as isolated PBMCs, or as DNA extracted from either sample type. Turning to this clone: It has no known antigen specificity. No clone much larger than this one lies a single base away; base qualities are absent.

This clonotype was sampled from a man in his sixties who had recovered from COVID-19. Sample: peripheral blood.

The bases are TGTGCCAGCATACCGGGACAGATAACTTATGGCTACACCTTC. Its protein is CASIPGQITYGYTF. The rearrangement joined TRBV6-5 to TRBJ1-2; TRBD1 agrees with 7 junctional bases. CDR1 and CDR2, looked up from the germline V gene, are MNHEY and SVGAGI. The germline V end is reduced by 7 bases and the J end by 5 bases; junction bases left unmatched: 10. Its CDR3 holds 14 amino acids, cysteine through phenylalanine. The read is trimmed to its CDR3 DNA, 42 bases read in frame from base 1.